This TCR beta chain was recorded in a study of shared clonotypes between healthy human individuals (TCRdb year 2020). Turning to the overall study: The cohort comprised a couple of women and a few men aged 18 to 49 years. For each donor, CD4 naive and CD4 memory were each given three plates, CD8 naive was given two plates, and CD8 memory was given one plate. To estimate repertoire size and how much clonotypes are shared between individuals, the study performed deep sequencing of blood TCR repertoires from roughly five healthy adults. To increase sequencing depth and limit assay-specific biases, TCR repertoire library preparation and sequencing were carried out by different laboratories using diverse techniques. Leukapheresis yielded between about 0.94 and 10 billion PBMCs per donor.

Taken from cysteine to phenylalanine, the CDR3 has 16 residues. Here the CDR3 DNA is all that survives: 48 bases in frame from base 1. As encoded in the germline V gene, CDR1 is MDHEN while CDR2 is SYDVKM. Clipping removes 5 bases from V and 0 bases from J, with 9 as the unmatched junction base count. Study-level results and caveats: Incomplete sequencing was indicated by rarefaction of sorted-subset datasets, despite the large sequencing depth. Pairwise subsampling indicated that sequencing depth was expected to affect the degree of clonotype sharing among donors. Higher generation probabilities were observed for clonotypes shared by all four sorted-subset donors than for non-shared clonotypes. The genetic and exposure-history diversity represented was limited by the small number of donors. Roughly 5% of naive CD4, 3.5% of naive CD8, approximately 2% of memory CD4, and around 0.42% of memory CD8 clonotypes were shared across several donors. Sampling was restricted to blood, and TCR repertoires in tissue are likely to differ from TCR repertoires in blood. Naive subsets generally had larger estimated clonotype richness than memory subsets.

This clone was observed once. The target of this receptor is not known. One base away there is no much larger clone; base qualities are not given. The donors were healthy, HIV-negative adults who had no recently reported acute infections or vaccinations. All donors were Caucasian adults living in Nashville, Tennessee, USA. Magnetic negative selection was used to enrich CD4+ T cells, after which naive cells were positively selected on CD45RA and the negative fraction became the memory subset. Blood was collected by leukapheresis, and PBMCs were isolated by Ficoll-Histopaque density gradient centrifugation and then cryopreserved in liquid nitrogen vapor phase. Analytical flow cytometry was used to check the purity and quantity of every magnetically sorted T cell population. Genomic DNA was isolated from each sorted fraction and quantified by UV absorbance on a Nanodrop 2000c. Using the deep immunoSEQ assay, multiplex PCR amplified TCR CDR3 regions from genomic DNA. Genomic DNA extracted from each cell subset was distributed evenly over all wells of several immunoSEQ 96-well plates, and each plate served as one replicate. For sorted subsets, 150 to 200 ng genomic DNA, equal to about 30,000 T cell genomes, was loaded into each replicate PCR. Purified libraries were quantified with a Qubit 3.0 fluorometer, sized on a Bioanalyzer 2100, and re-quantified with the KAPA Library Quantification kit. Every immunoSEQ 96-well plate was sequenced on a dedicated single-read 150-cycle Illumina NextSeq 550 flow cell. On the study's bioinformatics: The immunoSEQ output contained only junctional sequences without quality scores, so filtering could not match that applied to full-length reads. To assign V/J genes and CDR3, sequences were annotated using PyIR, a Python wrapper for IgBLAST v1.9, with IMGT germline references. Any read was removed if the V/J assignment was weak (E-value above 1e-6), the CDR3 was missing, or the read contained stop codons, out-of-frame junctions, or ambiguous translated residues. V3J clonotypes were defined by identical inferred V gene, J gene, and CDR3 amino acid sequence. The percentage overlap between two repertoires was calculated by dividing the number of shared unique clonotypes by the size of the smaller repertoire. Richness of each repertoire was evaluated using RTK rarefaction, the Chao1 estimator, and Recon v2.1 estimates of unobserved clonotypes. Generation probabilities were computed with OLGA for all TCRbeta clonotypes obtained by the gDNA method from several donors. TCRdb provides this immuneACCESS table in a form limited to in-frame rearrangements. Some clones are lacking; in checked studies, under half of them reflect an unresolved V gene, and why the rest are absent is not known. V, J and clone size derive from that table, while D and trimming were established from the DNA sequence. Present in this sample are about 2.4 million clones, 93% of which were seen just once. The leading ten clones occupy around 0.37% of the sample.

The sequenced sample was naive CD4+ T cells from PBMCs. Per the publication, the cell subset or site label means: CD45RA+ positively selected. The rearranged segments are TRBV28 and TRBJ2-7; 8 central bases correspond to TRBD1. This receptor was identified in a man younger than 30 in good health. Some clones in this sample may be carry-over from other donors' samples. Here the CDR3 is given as CASSAATGTGSYEQYF. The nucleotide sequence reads TGTGCCAGCAGTGCCGCGACCGGGACAGGCTCCTACGAGCAGTACTTC.